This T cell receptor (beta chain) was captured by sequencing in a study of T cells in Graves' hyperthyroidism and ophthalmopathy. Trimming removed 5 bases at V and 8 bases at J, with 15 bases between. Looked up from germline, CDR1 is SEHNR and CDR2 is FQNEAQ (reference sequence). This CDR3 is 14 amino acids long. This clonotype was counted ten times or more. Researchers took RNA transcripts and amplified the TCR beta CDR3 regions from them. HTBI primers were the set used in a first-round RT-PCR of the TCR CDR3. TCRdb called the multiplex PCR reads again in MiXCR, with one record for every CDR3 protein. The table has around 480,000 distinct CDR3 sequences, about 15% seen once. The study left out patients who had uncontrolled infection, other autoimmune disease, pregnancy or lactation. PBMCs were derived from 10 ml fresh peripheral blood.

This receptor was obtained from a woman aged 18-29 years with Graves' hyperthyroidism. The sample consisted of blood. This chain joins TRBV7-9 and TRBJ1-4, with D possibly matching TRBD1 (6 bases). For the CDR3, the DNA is TGTGCCAGCAGCCCCGGGACATCATTGGAAAAACTGTTTTTT. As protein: CASSPGTSLEKLFF.